This TCR beta chain came from a study of T cells in Graves' hyperthyroidism and ophthalmopathy. This clonotype showed up many times. Authors of the study amplified TCR beta CDR3 regions from RNA transcripts. When the TCR CDR3 underwent first-round RT-PCR, the HTBI primer set was used. MiXCR, run by TCRdb on the multiplex PCR reads, gives a single entry per CDR3 protein. The sample carries some 740,000 distinct CDR3 sequences, about 15% recorded once. This CDR3 spans 14 amino acids. The germline V and J ends were trimmed by 4 bases and 2 bases, with 12 bases remaining between them. Germline CDR1 is MNHEY and CDR2 is SMNVEV (reference sequence).

Sequenced: blood. The sequence was obtained from a woman in her late teens or twenties with Graves' hyperthyroidism. The rearrangement joins TRBV27 to TRBJ2-7, with D perhaps given as TRBD1 or TRBD2 (5 bases each). In DNA form, the CDR3 reads TGTGCCAGCAGTTACGGGGACGACACCTACGAGCAGTACTTC. Its translation: CASSYGDDTYEQYF.